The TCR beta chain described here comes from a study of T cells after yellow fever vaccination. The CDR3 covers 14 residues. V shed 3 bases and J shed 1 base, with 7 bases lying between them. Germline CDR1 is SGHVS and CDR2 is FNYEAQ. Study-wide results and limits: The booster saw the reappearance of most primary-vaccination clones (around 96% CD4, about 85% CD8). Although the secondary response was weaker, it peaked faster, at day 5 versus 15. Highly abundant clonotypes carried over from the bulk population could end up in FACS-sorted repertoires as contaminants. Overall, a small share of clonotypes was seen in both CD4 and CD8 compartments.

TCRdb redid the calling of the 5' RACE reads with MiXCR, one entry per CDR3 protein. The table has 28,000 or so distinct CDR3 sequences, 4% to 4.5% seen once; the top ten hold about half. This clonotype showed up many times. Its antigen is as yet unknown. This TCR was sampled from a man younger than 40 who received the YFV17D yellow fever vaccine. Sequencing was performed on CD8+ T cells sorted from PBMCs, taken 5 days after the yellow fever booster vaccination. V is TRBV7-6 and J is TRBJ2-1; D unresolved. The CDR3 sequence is CASSFTTSYNEQFF. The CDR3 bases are TGTGCCAGCAGCTTTACAACATCCTACAATGAGCAGTTCTTC.